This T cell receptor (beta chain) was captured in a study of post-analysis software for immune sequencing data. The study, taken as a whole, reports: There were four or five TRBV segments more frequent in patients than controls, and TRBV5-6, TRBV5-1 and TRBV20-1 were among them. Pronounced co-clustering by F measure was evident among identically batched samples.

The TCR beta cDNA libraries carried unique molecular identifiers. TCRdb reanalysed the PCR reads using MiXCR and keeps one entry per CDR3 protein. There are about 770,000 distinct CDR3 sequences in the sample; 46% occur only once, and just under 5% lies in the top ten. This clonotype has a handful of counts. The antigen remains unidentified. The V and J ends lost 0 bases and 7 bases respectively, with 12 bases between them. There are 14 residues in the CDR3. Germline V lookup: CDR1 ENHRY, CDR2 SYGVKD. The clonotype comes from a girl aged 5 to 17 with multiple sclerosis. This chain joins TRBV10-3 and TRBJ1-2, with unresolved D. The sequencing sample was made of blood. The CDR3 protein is CAISESSGSRGYTF. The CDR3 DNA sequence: TGTGCCATCAGTGAGTCGTCGGGGTCTCGTGGCTACACCTTC.